This passage covers 19 T cell receptor beta chains from one sample sequenced in a study of blood T cell repertoires in COVID-19. The method was immunoSEQ multiplex PCR; TCRdb's version includes in-frame clones alone and lacks a portion of them. The sample includes about 110,000 clones, 70% to 85% of them seen just once. Sequenced input: peripheral blood. The receptors here all came from a woman aged 55-70 years with acute or convalescent COVID-19.

The genes are TRBV19 and TRBJ1-5; 7 bases agree with TRBD1. The germline CDR1 and CDR2 sequences are LNHDA and SQIVND (reference sequence). The CDR3 totals 16 residues. V shed 2 bases and J 0 bases; nucleotides not matched to a gene: 4. The CDR3 coding sequence is TGTGCCAGTAGTATAAGACAGGGTTATAGCAATCAGCCCCAGCATTTT. This sequence encodes CASSIRQGYSNQPQHF.

The CDR3 DNA follows: TGTGCCAGCAGCAAAAGGGAGACTGGTACCGGGGAGCTGTTTTTT. It codes for CASSKRETGTGELFF. The V gene is TRBV21-1, the J gene TRBJ2-2; the table gives TRBD2 as D, unverified against the DNA. TRBV21-1 is described as a pseudogene. The CDR3 is 15 residues long.

This clone was counted only a few times. The J gene is TRBJ1-5, the V gene TRBV15; D call uncertain. The CDR3 extends over 15 amino acids. The ends were cut back, 0 bases at V and 0 bases at J, with 6 bases in the middle. From germline, CDR1 is LNHNV and CDR2 YYDKDF (reference sequence). The CDR3 sequence is CATSRDPFSNQPQHF. The CDR3 region has the DNA TGTGCCACCAGCAGAGATCCCTTTAGCAATCAGCCCCAGCATTTT. Based on the CDR3 plus reference TRBV15 and TRBJ1-5, the full variable domain is DAMVIQNPRYQVTQFGKPVTLSCSQTLNHNVMYWYQQKSSQAPKLLFHYYDKDFNNEADTPDNFQSRRPNTSFCFLDIRSPGLGDTAMYLCATSRDPFSNQPQHFGDGTRLSIL.

The V call is TRBV9, the J call TRBJ1-1; D not resolved. Germline V gene sequence: CDR1 SGDLS, CDR2 YYNGEE. This CDR3 region has 13 residues. V lost 0 bases and J lost 7, with 10 bases in between. The CDR3 protein is CASSVDFLGEAFF. The CDR3 DNA reads as TGTGCCAGCAGCGTAGATTTCCTCGGTGAAGCTTTCTTT.

The rearrangement links TRBV28 to TRBJ2-6; 12 positions agree with TRBD1. The length of the CDR3 is 16 residues. CDR1 MDHEN and CDR2 SYDVKM come from the germline V gene. After removal of 8 bases from V and 3 bases from J, the junction contained 5 bases not matched to a gene. The CDR3 DNA reads as TGTGCCAGCGCGGGACAGGGGGCTGTTGGGGCCAACGTCCTGACTTTC. It codes for CASAGQGAVGANVLTF.

V and J are TRBV6-1 and TRBJ2-1; D is undetermined. V shed 0 bases and J shed 5 bases, with 5 bases lying between them. The V gene's germline CDR1 is MNHNS and CDR2 SASEGT. The CDR3 contains 13 residues. The chain's CDR3 is CASSEANNNEQFF. CDR3 sequence (DNA): TGTGCCAGCAGTGAAGCGAACAACAATGAGCAGTTCTTC.

The chain uses TRBV3-1 (or the pseudogene TRBV3-2) and TRBJ2-7; TRBD2 agrees at 7 bases. With 4 bases clipped from V and 7 bases from J, the junction kept 22 bases outside the gene matches. Germline-derived CDR1 and CDR2 are LGHDT and YNNKEL (reference sequence). The CDR3 covers 18 residues. CDR3 DNA sequence: TGTGCCAGCAGCCGGGGGACTATAGCGACCCGCTTGAGTGGGGAGCAGTACTTC. Its translation: CASSRGTIATRLSGEQYF.

This clone occurred a few times. V and J are TRBV5-1 and TRBJ1-4; maybe TRBD1 (5 bases). The length of the CDR3 is 14 residues. The V gene's germline CDR1 is SGHRS and CDR2 YFSETQ. V was pared by 5 bases and J by 5 bases, with 13 bases between. The CDR3 sequence is CASRRDGGNEKLFF. In nucleotides, the CDR3 is TGCGCCAGCAGAAGGGACGGGGGGAATGAAAAACTGTTTTTT. The complete variable domain, with remaining parts taken from reference TRBV5-1 and TRBJ1-4, reads KAGVTQTPRYLIKTRGQQVTLSCSPISGHRSVSWYQQTPGQGLQFLFEYFSETQRNKGNFPGRFSGRQFSNSRSEMNVSTLELGDSALYLCASRRDGGNEKLFFGSGTQLSVL.

This chain joins TRBV10-3 and TRBJ2-1, with D maybe TRBD2 (6 bases). V gave up 3 bases and J gave up 1 base, with 25 bases separating them. There are 20 residues in the CDR3. The germline V gene has CDR1 ENHRY and CDR2 SYGVKD. CDR3 sequence (DNA): TGTGCCATCAGTGATCGCGTGAGCAGCCTTAGCGGCATATCCTACAATGAGCAGTTCTTC. Amino acid sequence: CAISDRVSSLSGISYNEQFF.

V is TRBV7-2 and J is TRBJ1-2, with TRBD1 as a possible D gene (5 bases). Trimming pared 7 bases from V and 8 bases from J, leaving 17 bases between. This CDR3 is 13 amino acids long. The germline CDR1 and CDR2 sequences are SGHTA and FQGNSA. In DNA, the CDR3 is TGTGCCAGCACCCAACAAGGGGTTGGCGGCTACACCTTC. Translating it yields CASTQQGVGGYTF.

In this sample, this clone turned up once. V is TRBV6-6 and J is TRBJ2-7; no firm D call. The CDR3 consists of 13 residues. Germline loops: CDR1 MNHNY, CDR2 SVGAGI (reference sequence). The V and J ends lost 5 bases and 1 base respectively, with 9 bases between them. This CDR3 reads CASSRTTSYEQYF. The CDR3 nucleotides read TGTGCCAGCAGTCGAACAACATCCTACGAGCAGTACTTC.

This chain links TRBV29-1 with TRBJ1-1, with 8 positions matching TRBD1. The CDR3 runs to 13 residues. The germline V gene encodes CDR1 SQVTM and CDR2 ANQGSEA. V shed 5 bases, J shed 1 base, and the junction held 3 bases outside the gene matches. This CDR3 reads CSVPGQGNTEAFF. CDR3 in DNA: TGCAGCGTTCCCGGACAGGGGAACACTGAAGCTTTCTTT.

In this sample, this clone turned up a few times. CDR3 amino acids: CASSRQGGPRPQHF. CDR3 DNA: TGTGCCAGCAGCCGTCAGGGGGGCCCCCGCCCCCAGCATTTT. J is TRBJ1-5 and V is TRBV7-9; 7 nucleotides agree with TRBD1. Trimming took 5 bases from V and 10 from J; bases not matched to a gene: 11. This CDR3 region has 14 residues. Germline CDR1 is SEHNR and CDR2 is FQNEAQ (reference sequence).

The CDR3, as DNA: TGTGCCAGCAGTGAAGCCGCAGGACAAGCCTACGAGCAGTACTTC. Its translation: CASSEAAGQAYEQYF. The chain recombines TRBV6-1 with TRBJ2-7; a weak D match, TRBD1 (5 bases). Deletions cut 0 bases from V and 2 bases from J, with 11 bases between. Germline-derived CDR1 and CDR2 are MNHNS and SASEGT. This CDR3 region has 15 residues.

V gene TRBV5-1 combines with J gene TRBJ2-3; D gene ambiguous. This CDR3 is built from 14 residues. V lost 5 bases to trimming and J lost 0 bases, with 10 bases between them. From germline, CDR1 is SGHRS and CDR2 YFSETQ. CDR3 bases: TGCGCCAGCAGACCCAGGTCCAGCACAGATACGCAGTATTTT. It specifies CASRPRSSTDTQYF.

The chain employs TRBV21-1 and TRBJ1-6; the table gives TRBD1 as D, unverified against the DNA. TRBV21-1 is a known pseudogene. This CDR3 is built from 15 residues. The CDR3 loop reads CASSPRTGFNSPLHF. In DNA form, the CDR3 reads TGTGCCAGCAGCCCAAGGACAGGTTTTAATTCACCCCTCCACTTT.

In its sample, this clone was seen a few times. The chain joins TRBV10-2 to TRBJ2-5, with 11 bases matching TRBD2. The CDR3 totals 13 residues. The germline gives CDR1 WSHSY, CDR2 SAAADI. J gave up 5 bases and V 6 bases, and 2 bases lay outside the gene matches. DNA for the CDR3: TGCGCCAGCAGCGGACTAGCGGGCGAGACCCAGTACTTC. Translating it yields CASSGLAGETQYF.

The chain has TRBV7-2 and TRBJ2-7; 10 positions match TRBD2. With V trimmed by 3 bases and J by 5 bases, 4 bases remained unmatched. This CDR3 region has 14 residues. CDR1 and CDR2 (germline): SGHTA, FQGNSA. In nucleotides, the CDR3 is TGTGCCAGCAGCTTGGGACTAGCGAGGGACGAGCAGTACTTC. Protein product: CASSLGLARDEQYF.

In regard to this clone: Germline and junction disagree at one end, which may indicate a read error. This chain links TRBV7-7 with TRBJ2-2, with a tentative D call TRBD2 (7 bases). Germline V CDR1 and CDR2: SSHAT, FNYEAQ (reference sequence). The CDR3 sequence is 15 residues long. CDR3 sequence (DNA): TGTGCTAGCAGCGGGGACATGGCGAACACCGGGGAGCTGTTTTTT. It translates to CASSGDMANTGELFF.